Below are 24 T cell receptor beta chains sequenced from a single sample in a study of T cell repertoires in aging, cancer and after chemotherapy. A mixed TRB-A/B primer pool amplified rearranged TRB by multiplex touch-down PCR. TCRdb ran MiXCR on the multiplex PCR reads and lists one entry per CDR3 protein. The sample has around 12,000 distinct CDR3 sequences, over 20% seen once. Amplification of TCR beta used genomic DNA extracted from peripheral blood. The sample consisted of blood. These receptor sequences come from a human donor in good health.

In its sample, this clonotype was seen a few times. The CDR3 DNA follows: TGCGCCAGCAGCGTGACCGGGACGGATCTTTATGGCTACACCTTC. Translation: CASSVTGTDLYGYTF. This chain uses TRBV5-1 with TRBJ1-2; TRBD1 might be the D (5 bases). The germline V gene encodes CDR1 SGHRS and CDR2 YFSETQ. CDR3 length: 15 amino acids. The germline V and J ends were trimmed by 4 bases and 5 bases, with 18 bases remaining between them.

This clonotype has just a few counts. This chain links TRBV6-6 with TRBJ2-5; 10 nucleotides align to TRBD1. Germline V lookup: CDR1 MNHNY, CDR2 SVGAGI (reference sequence). The V gene end was trimmed by 4 bases and the J gene end by 4 bases; junction bases not matched to a gene: 6. This CDR3 has 15 residues. CDR3 sequence: CASSFQTGGGETQYF. The DNA of the CDR3 is TGTGCCAGCAGTTTCCAGACAGGGGGCGGAGAGACCCAGTACTTC.

Within the sample, this clonotype is medium-sized. The chain employs TRBV7-2 and TRBJ2-1, with D possibly TRBD1 on 8 matching bases. The length of the CDR3 is 15 residues. Germline values: CDR1 SGHTA, CDR2 FQGNSA. V was cut by 3 bases and J by 8 bases, with 17 bases left in between. CDR3 amino acids: CASSLFGQGGHEQFF. The CDR3, as DNA: TGTGCCAGCAGCTTGTTCGGACAGGGAGGGCATGAGCAGTTCTTC.

The chain couples TRBV20-1 to TRBJ2-5; 8 bases agree with TRBD1. V lost 0 bases to trimming and J lost 5 bases; unmatched junction nucleotides: 8. CDR1 and CDR2 (germline): DFQATT, SNEGSKA (reference sequence). The CDR3 has 15 residues. CDR3 sequence (DNA): TGCAGTGCTAGAGATCCACGGACAGGGTGGGAGACCCAGTACTTC. Translation: CSARDPRTGWETQYF.

This chain connects TRBV7-6 to TRBJ1-5, with TRBD1 matching 8 bases. The CDR3 is 17 residues long. With V trimmed by 4 bases and J by 2 bases, 10 bases remained unmatched. Germline V gene data show CDR1 as SGHVS and CDR2 as FNYEAQ. The CDR3 region has the DNA TGTGCCAGCAGCTCCCTTCCAGGGGGCTTTGGCAATCAGCCCCAGCATTTT. This codes for CASSSLPGGFGNQPQHF.

The chain is built from TRBV6-2 or TRBV6-3 and TRBJ2-5, with 8 bases that match TRBD2. CDR1 and CDR2 (germline): MNHEY, SVGEGT. The ends lost 2 bases at V and 3 bases at J; junction bases unmatched: 8. This CDR3 contains 16 residues. This CDR3 is CASSYPTSESEETQYF. Written as DNA, the CDR3 is TGTGCCAGCAGTTACCCGACTAGCGAATCCGAAGAGACCCAGTACTTC.

This clonotype was counted a few times. This chain joins TRBV20-1 and TRBJ1-5; 8 nucleotides agree with TRBD1. Trimming cost V 5 bases and J 4 bases; bases outside gene matches: 7. The CDR3 is made up of 14 amino acids. Germline V gives CDR1 DFQATT, CDR2 SNEGSKA (reference sequence). This CDR3 reads CSAWTGQANQPQHF. The CDR3 DNA reads TGCAGTGCTTGGACGGGACAGGCTAATCAGCCCCAGCATTTT.

The chain uses TRBV20-1 and TRBJ1-2, with D perhaps matching TRBD1 (5 bases). Looked up from germline, CDR1 is DFQATT and CDR2 is SNEGSKA (reference sequence). The CDR3 has 14 residues. Trimming cost V 1 base and J 1 base, with 10 bases left between them. In DNA form, the CDR3 reads TGCAGTGCTAGAGGATGGGACCGTAACTATGGCTACACCTTC. Translation: CSARGWDRNYGYTF.

By sample share, this clonotype is medium-sized (0.01 to 0.1%). V usage is TRBV27 and J usage is TRBJ1-2; 8 bases line up with TRBD1. V lost 6 bases, J lost 2 bases, and 8 bases stayed unmatched. The length of the CDR3 is 15 residues. In germline, CDR1 is MNHEY, CDR2 SMNVEV (reference sequence). Here the CDR3 DNA reads TGTGCCAGCAGCCGTACGACAGGGGTAAACTATGGCTACACCTTC. This codes for CASSRTTGVNYGYTF.

This sequence joins TRBV14 and TRBJ1-2; D is undetermined. CDR1 SGHDN and CDR2 FVKESK come from the germline V gene. The CDR3 totals 12 residues. With 2 bases removed from V and 5 bases from J, the gap between germline ends came to 6 bases. The CDR3 DNA reads as TGTGCCAGCAGCCAATTCTTGTATGGCTACACCTTC. It encodes CASSQFLYGYTF.

The chain combines TRBV5-1 with TRBJ1-3, with D uncertain. The CDR3 length is 16 residues. In germline, CDR1 is SGHRS, CDR2 YFSETQ. V lost 2 bases to trimming and J lost 0 bases, with 12 bases between them. CDR3 in amino acids: CASSLGPLGSGNTIYF. CDR3 in DNA: TGCGCCAGCAGCTTAGGGCCCCTAGGCTCTGGAAACACCATATATTTT.

A few counts support this clonotype. The chain joins TRBV10-3 to TRBJ1-2; D remains ambiguous. This CDR3 comprises 14 residues. Germline lookup yields CDR1 ENHRY and CDR2 SYGVKD. The V gene lost 6 bases and the J gene lost 6 bases, with 17 bases spanning the gap. In DNA form, the CDR3 reads TGTGCCATCAGCGGCCGGCTTCAGGCTGATGGCTACACCTTC. Translating it yields CAISGRLQADGYTF.

This clonotype was recorded many times. This chain links TRBV18 with TRBJ2-7; the D gene is possibly TRBD1 (6 bases). CDR1 and CDR2 (germline): KGHSH, LQKENI. The CDR3 loop spans 12 amino acids. V lost 5 bases and J 6 bases, leaving 11 bases between the germline ends. The CDR3 region is CASSSQGAEQYF. The CDR3 region has the DNA TGTGCCAGCTCATCACAGGGTGCCGAGCAGTACTTC.

The chain joins TRBV21-1 to TRBJ2-7; TRBD2 is taken as the D call from the table, unchecked against the DNA. TRBV21-1 is a pseudogene. The CDR3 covers 15 residues. This CDR3 reads CASIIRTRDNYEQYF. DNA of the CDR3: TGTGCCAGCATCATTAGGACTAGGGATAACTACGAGCAGTACTTC.

This clonotype was seen a few times. The V and J genes are TRBV12-3 or TRBV12-4 and TRBJ1-5; a possible D gene is TRBD1 (5 bases). Trimming cost V 3 bases and J 2 bases, with 14 bases left between them. CDR3 size: 16 residues. The CDR3, as DNA: TGTGCCAGCAGTTTCTTATTATCAGGGCGCAATCAGCCCCAGCATTTT. It is translated as CASSFLLSGRNQPQHF.

The chain has TRBV20-1 and TRBJ1-1, with 7 bases lining up with TRBD1. This CDR3 region has 13 residues. V dropped 6 bases and J dropped 4; count of bases not matched to a gene: 8. Germline CDR1 reads DFQATT; CDR2 reads SNEGSKA (reference sequence). CDR3 in DNA: TGCAGTGCCGCGCTCCAGGGGGGCACTGAAGCTTTCTTT. Its translation: CSAALQGGTEAFF.

The chain is built from TRBV29-1 and TRBJ1-1, with a possible D match to TRBD1 (6 bases). Looked up from germline, CDR1 is SQVTM and CDR2 is ANQGSEA. This CDR3 spans 15 amino acids. With 6 bases removed from V and 3 bases from J, the gap between germline ends came to 20 bases. The CDR3 region is CSVYRVGIDDTEAFF. The CDR3 DNA follows: TGCAGCGTATACAGGGTCGGTATAGACGACACTGAAGCTTTCTTT.

This rearrangement joins TRBV7-9 to TRBJ2-1; weak D call: TRBD2 (6 bases). Between the trimmed V and J ends, which lost 6 bases and 1 base, there was a span of 10 bases. The CDR3 is made up of 14 amino acids. The germline V gene has CDR1 SEHNR and CDR2 FQNEAQ (reference sequence). In DNA form, the CDR3 reads TGTGCCAGCAGATATGGGGGGTCCTACAATGAGCAGTTCTTC. This encodes CASRYGGSYNEQFF.

This clonotype showed up many times. This chain joins TRBV19 and TRBJ2-1, with D perhaps being TRBD1 or TRBD2 (5 bases each). V was trimmed by 3 bases and J by 8 bases, leaving 11 bases between them. Germline assignment: CDR1 LNHDA and CDR2 SQIVND (reference sequence). The CDR3 sequence is 13 residues long. The DNA for the CDR3 is TGTGCCAGTAGTATTCGGGGCCAGGATGAGCAGTTCTTC. Protein: CASSIRGQDEQFF.

V is TRBV7-3 and J is TRBJ1-2; tentatively, D is TRBD1 (5 bases). Germline CDR1 is SGHTA and CDR2 is FQGTGA. The CDR3 length is 13 residues. V was trimmed by 2 bases and J by 4 bases, leaving 8 bases between them. CDR3 residues: CASSLVGTYGYTF. CDR3 coding DNA: TGTGCCAGCAGCTTAGTAGGGACCTATGGCTACACCTTC. The variable domain in full, completed from reference TRBV7-3 and TRBJ1-2, reads GAGVSQTPSNKVTEKGKYVELRCDPISGHTALYWYRQSLGQGPEFLIYFQGTGAADDSGLPNDRFFAVRPEGSVSTLKIQRTERGDSAVYLCASSLVGTYGYTFGSGTRLTVV.

Regarding this clonotype: A much larger clone lies one base from this, so it may be a read error. J is TRBJ2-7 and V is TRBV12-3 or TRBV12-4; D ambiguous. This CDR3 has 11 residues. The CDR3 region is CASSLSYERYF. Here the CDR3 DNA reads TGTGCCAGCAGTTTATCCTACGAGCGGTACTTC.

This sequence joins TRBV7-2 and TRBJ1-5; 8 positions match TRBD1. The CDR3 runs 17 residues. Trimming cost V 4 bases and J 9 bases; bases outside gene matches: 17. CDR1 is SGHTA and CDR2 is FQGNSA in the germline V gene. The CDR3 DNA sequence: TGTGCCAGCAGCTCTATAGGGACAGGATCCCATCCTTTGCCCCAGCATTTT. This gives the protein CASSSIGTGSHPLPQHF.

This sequence joins TRBV4-3 and TRBJ1-4, with D unclear. Trimming took off 3 bases at V and 8 bases at J, with 13 bases between the two ends. Germline loops: CDR1 LGHNA, CDR2 YSLEER. CDR3 length equals 14 residues. CDR3: CASSHIASGEKLFF. CDR3 DNA sequence: TGCGCCAGCAGCCATATCGCATCGGGAGAAAAACTGTTTTTT.

The chain uses TRBV11-2 and TRBJ2-7; no reliable D call. V gave up 5 bases and J gave up 8 bases, with 22 bases separating them. Germline V CDR1 and CDR2: SGHAT, FQNNGV. CDR3 length: 15 amino acids. The CDR3 DNA is TGTGCCAGCAGCCCAAACCCAGGTCATACTGCGAAGCAGTACTTC. The encoded protein is CASSPNPGHTAKQYF.